This entry lists 14 T cell receptor beta chains sequenced from one sample in a study of identical twins (dated by TCRdb to about 2016). Library prep was done by 5' RACE. The instrument was an Illumina HiSeq 2000. Clones were called with MiXCR by TCRdb after fastp trimmed the public reads at Q25, and only in-frame beta chains were retained. Duplicate CDR3 protein sequences are folded into a single record with the most common DNA and genes. This sample lists about 660,000 distinct CDR3 sequences; over 8.5% were detected once. The top ten constitute more than 0.75% of the sample. The same sample was also used in a study of yellow fever vaccine responses in identical twins.

The sequencing sample was made of PBMCs. The receptor source for this set is a woman aged 18-29 years in good health.

In its sample, this clonotype was seen a few times. The chain couples TRBV10-3 to TRBJ1-2; perhaps TRBD1 as D (6 bases). V was cut by 0 bases and J by 10 bases, with 9 bases left in between. The CDR3 is 12 residues long. CDR1 and CDR2 from the germline V gene are ENHRY and SYGVKD. This CDR3 is CAISESTGIYTF. DNA of the CDR3: TGTGCCATCAGTGAGTCGACAGGTATCTACACCTTC.

The V and J genes are TRBV6-5 and TRBJ2-2; 7 bases map to TRBD1. This CDR3 region has 16 residues. The germline gives CDR1 MNHEY, CDR2 SVGAGI. The V and J ends lost 0 bases and 4 bases, in that order; junction bases with no gene match: 5. The CDR3 nucleotides read TGTGCCAGCAGTTACTCAGGCAGGGGGTCCACCGGGGAGCTGTTTTTT. Protein product: CASSYSGRGSTGELFF.

This rearrangement joins TRBV5-6 to TRBJ2-7; 7 nucleotides agree with TRBD1. CDR3 length: 13 amino acids. Germline lookup yields CDR1 SGHDT and CDR2 YYEEEE. The junction had 7 bases not matched to a gene; V was cut back by 6 bases and J by 4 bases. As DNA, the CDR3 is TGTGCCAGCACCCCTCAGGGGGTTTACGAGCAGTACTTC. Translated, it gives CASTPQGVYEQYF.

This clonotype was seen a handful of times. The gene calls are TRBV27 and TRBJ2-5; 7 bases are a match to TRBD2. With V trimmed by 6 bases and J by 4 bases, 8 bases remained unmatched. This CDR3 region has 14 residues. Germline CDR1 MNHEY, CDR2 SMNVEV (reference sequence). The DNA for the CDR3 is TGTGCCAGCAGACTGGGCGGGAGTGGAGAGACCCAGTACTTC. It translates to CASRLGGSGETQYF.

This clonotype was found many times. The rearrangement uses TRBV9 and TRBJ1-1; TRBD1 matches at 12 bases. Germline V gives CDR1 SGDLS, CDR2 YYNGEE. There are 15 residues in the CDR3. V shed 4 bases and J 3 bases; nucleotides not matched to a gene: 4. CDR3 nucleotides: TGTGCCAGCAGCCCCCGGGACAGGGGGCACACTGAAGCTTTCTTT. It encodes CASSPRDRGHTEAFF.

The chain combines TRBV7-2 with TRBJ1-6, with 12 bases lining up with TRBD1. Germline-derived CDR1 and CDR2 are SGHTA and FQGNSA. The CDR3 is made up of 15 amino acids. With 3 bases clipped from V and 9 bases from J, the junction kept 3 bases outside the gene matches. The CDR3 loop reads CASSFPGQGASPLHF. CDR3 DNA sequence: TGTGCCAGCAGCTTTCCGGGACAGGGGGCTTCACCCCTCCACTTT.

This clonotype has more than one count but fewer than ten. The chain links TRBV7-2 to TRBJ2-4, with a weak D call TRBD1 (6 bases). The CDR3 totals 16 residues. The germline gives CDR1 SGHTA, CDR2 FQGNSA. V was shortened by 5 bases and J by 1 base, with 15 bases between the two germline ends. CDR3 in DNA: TGTGCCAGCAGCCGATACAGGGCCCCGGCCAAAAACATTCAGTACTTC. It is translated as CASSRYRAPAKNIQYF.

There are many counts of this clonotype. The rearrangement uses TRBV20-1 and TRBJ2-7, with D unresolved. CDR1 and CDR2 from the germline V gene are DFQATT and SNEGSKA (reference sequence). The CDR3 runs 13 residues. V lost 1 base and J lost 3, with 10 bases in between. The CDR3, as DNA: TGCAGTGCTAGAGGCGCCTCCATCTACGAGCAGTACTTC. Translation: CSARGASIYEQYF.

Here the CDR3 DNA reads TGTGCCTGGAGTGTAGGCAGGGGGCCCTACGAGCAGTACTTC. It specifies CAWSVGRGPYEQYF. The V gene is TRBV30, the J gene TRBJ2-7, with 8 bases matching TRBD1. Germline CDR1 and CDR2: GTSNPN and SVGIG (reference sequence). This CDR3 has 14 residues. J lost 2 bases, V lost 0 bases, and 3 bases had no gene match. Supplemented by reference TRBV30 and TRBJ2-7, the full variable domain reads SQTIHQWPATLVQPVGSPLSLECTVEGTSNPNLYWYRQAAGRGLQLLFYSVGIGQISSEVPQNLSASRPQDRQFILSSKKLLLSDSGFYLCAWSVGRGPYEQYFGPGTRLTVT.

This clonotype was observed a handful of times. The CDR3 loop reads CASSQAYPTPPGTYGYTF. In DNA, the CDR3 is TGCGCCAGCAGCCAAGCCTACCCCACCCCACCCGGGACCTATGGCTACACCTTC. The genes are TRBV4-3 and TRBJ1-2, with a tentative D call TRBD1 (5 bases). The CDR3 covers 18 residues. V shed 1 base and J shed 4 bases, with 22 bases lying between them. Germline values: CDR1 LGHNA, CDR2 YSLEER.

Worth noting for this clonotype: A read error is possible here, since a much larger clone lies one base away. This chain joins TRBV7-3 and TRBJ2-6; D is ambiguous. CDR3 size: 13 residues. V lost 4 bases and J 2 bases, leaving 3 bases between the germline ends. The germline gives CDR1 SGHTA, CDR2 FQGTGA. CDR3 in amino acids: CASSSPGANVLTF. In nucleotides, the CDR3 is TGTGCCAGCAGCTCCCCTGGGGCCAACGTCCTGACTTTC.

This clonotype was seen a few times. The rearrangement uses TRBV10-3 and TRBJ2-5; D gene unclear. The CDR3 has 10 amino acids. Trimming left V 8 bases short and J 3 bases short, with 4 bases between. From germline, CDR1 is ENHRY and CDR2 SYGVKD. CDR3 DNA sequence: TGTGCCATCGGCAAAGAGACCCAGTACTTC. Amino acid sequence: CAIGKETQYF.

This clonotype was counted a few times. The V and J genes are TRBV4-3 and TRBJ2-7, with 13 bases matching TRBD2. V was pared by 3 bases and J by 6 bases, with 20 bases of the junction left unmatched. This CDR3 region has 20 residues. Germline CDR1 is LGHNA and CDR2 is YSLEER. The CDR3 is CASSHRRGTSGTKRTGEQYF. The CDR3 bases are TGCGCCAGCAGCCACCGAAGGGGGACTAGCGGGACAAAACGGACGGGCGAGCAGTACTTC.

The chain employs TRBV4-1 and TRBJ2-7, with D possibly TRBD2 on 6 matching bases. Germline values: CDR1 MGHRA, CDR2 YSYEKL. The V end was cut by 1 base, the J end by 0 bases, with 13 bases between. This CDR3 is built from 16 residues. The CDR3 coding sequence is TGCGCCAGCAGCCAAGTCCGGGAGACTAGCTCCTACGAGCAGTACTTC. Its protein product is CASSQVRETSSYEQYF.